Each of the 18 T cell receptor beta chains below was sequenced from the same sample in a study of OX40 agonist ivuxolimab in advanced cancers. The table came from immunoSEQ multiplex PCR; TCRdb's copy has only in-frame clones and leaves some out. The sample has 65,000 to 95,000 clones; around 82% are singletons. The specimen was CD4+ or CD8+ T cells sorted from blood, collected in a trial of the OX40 agonist ivuxolimab. The receptor source for this set is an adult with an advanced solid tumor such as melanoma, head and neck, liver or kidney cancer.

This chain links TRBV4-3 with TRBJ2-7, with D perhaps given as TRBD1 or TRBD2 (5 bases each). The CDR3 totals 14 residues. Germline V gene sequence: CDR1 LGHNA, CDR2 YSLEER. Trimming removed 1 base from V and 3 bases from J, with 10 bases in between. DNA for the CDR3: TGCGCCAGCAGCCAAGTGCAGGGAGACTACGAGCAGTACTTC. Translation: CASSQVQGDYEQYF.

This chain links TRBV5-1 with TRBJ1-4, with D tentatively TRBD1 (6 bases). Trimming removed 4 bases from V and 8 bases from J, with 18 bases in between. CDR1 and CDR2 (germline): SGHRS, YFSETQ. The CDR3 sequence is 15 residues long. CDR3 residues: CASSNLTRGREKLFF. In DNA form, the CDR3 reads TGCGCCAGCAGCAACCTTACCAGGGGACGGGAAAAACTGTTTTTT.

The chain combines TRBV9 with TRBJ2-3; D uncertain. Trimming cost V 0 bases and J 3 bases, with 11 bases left between them. From germline, CDR1 is SGDLS and CDR2 YYNGEE. This CDR3 contains 15 residues. CDR3 sequence reads: CASSVGPPETDTQYF. CDR3 nucleotide sequence: TGTGCCAGCAGCGTAGGTCCCCCGGAGACAGATACGCAGTATTTT.

The genes are TRBV28 and TRBJ1-2, with D possibly TRBD1 on 5 matching bases. Trimming cost V 5 bases and J 0 bases, with 13 bases left between them. The CDR3 length is 15 residues. Germline loops: CDR1 MDHEN, CDR2 SYDVKM. The CDR3 is CASSTLTEANYGYTF. DNA for the CDR3: TGTGCCAGCAGTACCTTGACAGAAGCTAACTATGGCTACACCTTC.

This clone showed up just once. The chain recombines TRBV27 with TRBJ2-3, with 8 bases aligning to TRBD1. Per the germline V gene, CDR1 is MNHEY and CDR2 is SMNVEV (reference sequence). CDR3 length equals 14 residues. J lost 1 base, V lost 6 bases, and 3 bases had no gene match. CDR3 amino acids: CASRETGGTDTQYF. The CDR3 DNA follows: TGTGCCAGCAGAGAGACAGGGGGCACAGATACGCAGTATTTT.

The V gene is TRBV25-1, the J gene TRBJ2-5; no clear D. Trimming removed 1 base from V and 3 bases from J, with 6 bases in between. The germline V gene encodes CDR1 MGHDK and CDR2 SYGVNS. The CDR3 extends over 13 amino acids. CDR3 DNA sequence: TGTGCCAGCAGTGAATCGTCAGAAGAGACCCAGTACTTC. Translated, it gives CASSESSEETQYF.

The chain uses TRBV7-2 and TRBJ2-1, with D possibly TRBD2 on 5 matching bases. The CDR3 contains 14 residues. V shed 5 bases and J shed 8 bases, with 16 bases lying between them. Germline V gene lookup returns CDR1 SGHTA and CDR2 FQGNSA. The DNA of the CDR3 is TGTGCCAGCAGCCCAGTGGAGGAATTGGATGAGCAGTTCTTC. It codes for CASSPVEELDEQFF.

The V and J genes are TRBV5-1 and TRBJ2-7; 7 nucleotides align to TRBD1. V gave up 3 bases and J gave up 4 bases; unmatched junction bases: 10. The CDR3 has 15 residues. CDR1 and CDR2 from the germline V gene are SGHRS and YFSETQ. CDR3 protein: CASSSDPGTAYEQYF. The CDR3 DNA is TGCGCCAGCAGCTCGGACCCTGGGACAGCTTACGAGCAGTACTTC.

V is TRBV2 and J is TRBJ2-5; D is unresolved. The DNA end lines up better with TRBJ2-7; the J call may be wrong. The V gene's germline CDR1 is SNHLY and CDR2 FYNNEI. The length of the CDR3 is 13 residues. CDR3 region: CASSGWGSYEQYF. The DNA of the CDR3 is TGTGCCAGCAGTGGTTGGGGCTCCTACGAGCAGTACTTC.

The rearrangement links TRBV30 to TRBJ2-7; no firm D call. Trimming left V 1 base short and J 12 bases short, with 16 bases between. Germline-derived CDR1 and CDR2 are GTSNPN and SVGIG (reference sequence). This CDR3 spans 12 amino acids. The DNA of the CDR3 is TGTGCCTGGAGTGCCCTGGCGCCGCCCCCGTACTTC. Encoded protein: CAWSALAPPPYF.

J is TRBJ2-3 and V is TRBV18; 8 bases fit TRBD2. Per the germline V gene, CDR1 is KGHSH and CDR2 is LQKENI. The V gene end was trimmed by 5 bases and the J gene end by 1 base; junction bases not matched to a gene: 14. The CDR3 runs 18 residues. This CDR3 reads CASSSKTSAEYGTDTQYF. DNA of the CDR3: TGTGCCAGCTCATCGAAGACTAGCGCGGAATATGGCACAGATACGCAGTATTTT.

V gene TRBV30 combines with J gene TRBJ2-3, with D perhaps matching TRBD2 (5 bases). CDR1 is GTSNPN, CDR2 SVGIG, per germline (reference sequence). The CDR3 is made up of 13 amino acids. The ends were cut back, 1 base at V and 5 bases at J, with 10 bases in the middle. DNA for the CDR3: TGTGCCTGGAGTGAACGGAGGCGAGATACGCAGTATTTT. Its protein product is CAWSERRRDTQYF.

The rearrangement links TRBV7-9 to TRBJ2-1; possibly TRBD1 or TRBD2 for D (6 bases each). Germline loops: CDR1 SEHNR, CDR2 FQNEAQ (reference sequence). The V and J ends lost 4 bases and 4 bases respectively, with 11 bases between them. CDR3 length equals 14 residues. The CDR3 DNA reads TGTGCCAGCAGCTATCCGGGGGCTTACAATGAGCAGTTCTTC. Protein: CASSYPGAYNEQFF.

The chain is built from TRBV7-2 and TRBJ2-7; 7 bases are a match to TRBD2. Germline V gene lookup returns CDR1 SGHTA and CDR2 FQGNSA. With V trimmed by 1 base and J by 6 bases, 12 bases remained unmatched. The length of the CDR3 is 16 residues. The CDR3 reads CASSLGSGAWGVEQYF. The CDR3 region has the DNA TGTGCCAGCAGCTTAGGGAGCGGGGCCTGGGGGGTCGAGCAGTACTTC.

The chain couples TRBV11-3 to TRBJ2-7; D is possibly TRBD1 or TRBD2 (7 bases each). CDR1 and CDR2 (germline): SGHNT, YENEEA. V was pared by 5 bases and J by 0 bases, with 23 bases between. This CDR3 has 18 residues. The CDR3 coding sequence is TGTGCCAGCAGCGCCTTCGGGGAGGGGGCTTTAAGCTCCTACGAGCAGTACTTC. Its translation: CASSAFGEGALSSYEQYF.

For the CDR3, the DNA is TGTGCCAGCAGCTACGGGAGCACAACCTACGAGCAGTACTTC. Its protein product is CASSYGSTTYEQYF. The chain joins TRBV11-1 to TRBJ2-5, with D tentatively TRBD2 (6 bases). The J call could be wrong; TRBJ2-7 is a better fit for the DNA end. Germline CDR1 SGHAT, CDR2 FQDESV (reference sequence). The CDR3 is 14 amino acids.

The rearrangement uses TRBV25-1 and TRBJ1-1, with D unresolved. Germline V gene data show CDR1 as MGHDK and CDR2 as SYGVNS. Trimming removed 2 bases at V and 7 bases at J, with 8 bases between. This CDR3 spans 12 amino acids. The CDR3 region is CASSEVAGEAFF. CDR3 sequence (DNA): TGTGCCAGCAGTGAAGTGGCGGGTGAAGCTTTCTTT. Drawing the rest from reference TRBV25-1 and TRBJ1-1, the complete variable domain is EADIYQTPRYLVIGTGKKITLECSQTMGHDKMYWYQQDPGMELHLIHYSYGVNSTEKGDLSSESTVSRIRTEHFPLTLESARPSHTSQYLCASSEVAGEAFFGQGTRLTVV.

V is TRBV4-1 and J is TRBJ2-7, with 11 bases aligning to TRBD2. The CDR3 loop spans 18 amino acids. Germline CDR1 reads MGHRA; CDR2 reads YSYEKL. Trimming cost V 0 bases and J 2 bases; bases outside gene matches: 9. The CDR3: CASSQEFRLAGGTYEQYF. CDR3 nucleotide sequence: TGCGCCAGCAGCCAAGAATTCCGGCTAGCGGGAGGAACCTACGAGCAGTACTTC.